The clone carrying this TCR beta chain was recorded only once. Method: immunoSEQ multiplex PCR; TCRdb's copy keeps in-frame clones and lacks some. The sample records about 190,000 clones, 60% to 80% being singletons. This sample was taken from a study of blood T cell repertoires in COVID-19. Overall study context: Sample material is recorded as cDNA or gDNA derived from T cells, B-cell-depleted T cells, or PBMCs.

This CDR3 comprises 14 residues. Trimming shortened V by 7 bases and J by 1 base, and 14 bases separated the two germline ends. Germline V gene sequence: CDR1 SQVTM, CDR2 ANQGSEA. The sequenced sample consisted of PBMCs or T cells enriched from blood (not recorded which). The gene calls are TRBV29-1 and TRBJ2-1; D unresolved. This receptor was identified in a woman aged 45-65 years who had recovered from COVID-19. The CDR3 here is CSAKFPLSYNEQFF. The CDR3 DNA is TGCAGCGCCAAATTTCCACTATCCTACAATGAGCAGTTCTTC.